This T cell receptor (beta chain) came from a study of blood T cell repertoires in COVID-19. V was clipped by 3 bases and J by 2 bases, with 10 bases between them. CDR3 size: 14 residues. The germline CDR1 and CDR2 sequences are SGHTA and FQGTGA. Here immunoSEQ multiplex PCR was the method, and the copy in TCRdb shows in-frame clones only, minus some. The sample holds 200,000 to 300,000 clones; around 85% are singletons and the top ten take 3% to 4%. Participant ages covered roughly 18 to 90 years across 25 or so US areas. Membership in each cohort depended on participant-reported clinical history. Material: PBMCs or T cells enriched from blood (not recorded which). This chain links TRBV7-3 with TRBJ1-1; a weak D match, TRBD1 (5 bases). This TCR was sampled from a woman in her forties with acute COVID-19. In DNA, the CDR3 is TGTGCCAGCAGCTTGGGGCAGGGCAACACTGAAGCTTTCTTT. Translating it yields CASSLGQGNTEAFF.